The clone carrying this T cell receptor beta chain was counted between two and nine times. Its antigen is not known. This CDR3 is 17 amino acids long. CDR1 and CDR2 (germline): SGHDN, FVKESK. The V segment lost 2 bases and the J segment 7 bases; nucleotides outside the gene matches: 12. With 60 Vbeta and 13 Jbeta primers, the PCR was carried out. Clones were sequenced by immunoSEQ multiplex PCR, and TCRdb holds only the in-frame ones, with some missing. The top ten hold about 4.3% of the sample, which has about 140,000 clones, approximately 78% seen once. This sample stems from a study of cytomegalovirus exposure and HLA in healthy donors. Whole-study findings and limits: Common viral pathogens (according to a later analysis) appeared linked to several of the most significant clusters. Being productive about 87% or about 30% of the time was typical of most TCR beta V segments in an earlier analysis. Analysis was carried out at a later point, and it linked a missense DCLRE1C variant to TCR beta V- and J-gene trimming. A later analysis reportedly found that, within productive TCRs, an Asian-associated ancestry cluster had fewer N-insertions than the mean observed across the 666 donors.

The clonotype was recovered from a woman aged 40-49 years in good health and CMV-seropositive. The J gene is TRBJ2-4, the V gene TRBV14, with TRBD2 matching over 9 bases. The source material was PBMCs. The DNA of the CDR3 is TGTGCCAGCAGCCAAAACAACATAGCGGGAGTACGGAACATTCAGTACTTC. This encodes CASSQNNIAGVRNIQYF.